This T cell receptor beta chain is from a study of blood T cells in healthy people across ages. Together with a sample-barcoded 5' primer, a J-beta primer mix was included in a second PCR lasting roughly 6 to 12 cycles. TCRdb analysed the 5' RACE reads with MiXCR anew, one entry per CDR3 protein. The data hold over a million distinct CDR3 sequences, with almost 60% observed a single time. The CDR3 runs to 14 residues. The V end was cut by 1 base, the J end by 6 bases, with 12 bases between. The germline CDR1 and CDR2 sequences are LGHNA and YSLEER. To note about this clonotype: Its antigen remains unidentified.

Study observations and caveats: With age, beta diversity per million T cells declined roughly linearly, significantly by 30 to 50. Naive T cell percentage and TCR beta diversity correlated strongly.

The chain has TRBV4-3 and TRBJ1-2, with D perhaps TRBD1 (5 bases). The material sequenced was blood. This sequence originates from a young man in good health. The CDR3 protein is CASSQGAGSDGYTF. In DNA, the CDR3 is TGCGCCAGCAGCCAAGGGGCAGGGTCGGATGGCTACACCTTC.